A selection of T cell receptor beta chains follows, all from one sample in a study of blood T cell repertoires in COVID-19. Using immunoSEQ multiplex PCR, the repertoire was profiled, and TCRdb retains in-frame clones only, with some absent. The table lists 320,000 or so clones, 85% of them singletons. The source material was PBMCs or T cells enriched from blood (not recorded which). These receptors all come from a woman aged 25-40 years who had been exposed to COVID-19. Each CDR3 is given with its conserved first and last residue. A D gene is named only where the DNA matches it firmly. The size field is filled for only some rows; it gives once, few, many or a size class.

CASSLAEYNEQFF	TGTGCCAGCAGTCTAGCGGAGTACAATGAGCAGTTCTTC	NA	TRBV11-3	TRBJ2-1	TRBD2
CASSGLRNEQYF	TGTGCCAGCTCGGGGTTAAGGAACGAGCAGTACTTC	NA	TRBV27	TRBJ2-7	NA
CASRYVAGGWQDTQYF	TGTGCCAGCCGTTACGTAGCGGGAGGATGGCAAGATACGCAGTATTTT	NA	TRBV6-5	TRBJ2-3	TRBD2
CATSDPGTGGGIQPQHF	TGTGCCACCAGTGACCCTGGGACAGGGGGCGGTATTCAGCCCCAGCATTTT	NA	TRBV24-1	TRBJ1-5	TRBD1
CASSQGSDEKLFF	TGCGCCAGCAGCCAAGGGAGTGATGAAAAACTGTTTTTT	NA	TRBV4-3	TRBJ1-4	NA
CASSTGTGADYGYTF	TGTGCCAGCAGTACAGGGACAGGGGCTGACTATGGCTACACCTTC	NA	TRBV6-5	TRBJ1-2	TRBD1
CASSRPEGDNSPLHF	TGTGCCAGCAGTAGACCTGAGGGAGATAATTCACCCCTCCACTTT	once	TRBV7-2	TRBJ1-6	NA
CASSPRAGELFF	TGTGCCAGCAGCCCACGGGCCGGGGAGCTGTTTTTT	NA	TRBV12-3/TRBV12-4	TRBJ2-2	NA
CASSSGLAFSYNEQFF	TGTGCCAGCAGCTCGGGACTAGCGTTTTCCTACAATGAGCAGTTCTTC	NA	TRBV7-2	TRBJ2-1	TRBD2
CSVDTGTGGHEQYF	TGCAGCGTTGACACCGGGACAGGGGGCCACGAGCAGTACTTC	NA	TRBV29-1	TRBJ2-7	TRBD1
CSANRVPEAFF	TGCAGTGCAAACAGGGTACCAGAAGCTTTCTTT	NA	TRBV20-1	TRBJ1-1	NA
CASSLAGRLGEKLFF	TGTGCCAGCAGCTTGGCAGGGCGTTTAGGTGAAAAACTGTTTTTT	many	TRBV5-6	TRBJ1-4	NA
CASSLWTLSSGNTIYF	TGTGCCAGCAGTCTCTGGACTCTCAGCTCTGGAAACACCATATATTTT	NA	TRBV25-1	TRBJ1-3	NA
CAWTTGDGTEAFF	TGTGCCTGGACCACAGGGGACGGGACTGAAGCTTTCTTT	NA	TRBV30	TRBJ1-1	TRBD1
CASTPGRGQWGHTDTQYF	TGTGCCAGTACCCCAGGCAGGGGGCAGTGGGGACACACAGATACGCAGTATTTT	once	TRBV19	TRBJ2-3	TRBD1
CASSYRTGGAYGYTF	TGTGCCAGCAGCTACCGCACAGGGGGGGCCTATGGCTACACCTTC	NA	TRBV7-8	TRBJ1-2	TRBD1
CASRTVGNTIYF	TGTGCCAGCCGCACGGTGGGAAACACCATATATTTT	many	TRBV12-3/TRBV12-4	TRBJ1-3	NA
CASSQRGGETQYF	TGCGCCAGCAGCCAAAGAGGCGGAGAGACCCAGTACTTC	NA	TRBV4-3	TRBJ2-5	NA
CASQDGLNYGYTF	TGTGCCAGCCAGGACGGACTTAACTATGGCTACACCTTC	NA	TRBV28	TRBJ1-2	NA
CASSESGPNTEAFF	TGTGCCAGCAGTGAATCAGGGCCGAACACTGAAGCTTTCTTT	NA	TRBV2	TRBJ1-1	NA
CASSTNRGGEQFF	TGTGCCAGCAGTACCAACAGGGGCGGTGAGCAGTTCTTC	NA	TRBV12-3/TRBV12-4	TRBJ2-1	TRBD1
CASSLIPPAFF	TGTGCCAGCAGCTTAATCCCCCCTGCTTTCTTT	NA	TRBV7-9	TRBJ1-1	NA
CASSPGQGNHQPQHF	TGTGCCAGCTCACCCGGACAGGGGAATCATCAGCCCCAGCATTTT	NA	TRBV18	TRBJ1-5	TRBD1
CASSVEPLVAGPTDTQYF	TGTGCCAGCAGTGTAGAGCCCCTCGTCGCGGGTCCCACAGATACGCAGTATTTT	few	TRBV2	TRBJ2-3	NA
CASSPLAGGKKTQYF	TGTGCCAGCAGCCCCCTAGCGGGAGGGAAGAAAACGCAGTATTTT	NA	TRBV7-3	TRBJ2-3	TRBD2
CASGIADYEQYF	TGTGCCAGCGGCATTGCGGACTACGAGCAGTACTTC	NA	TRBV28	TRBJ2-7	NA
CASSLVVNEQFF	TGTGCCAGCAGCTTGGTCGTCAATGAGCAGTTCTTC	NA	TRBV5-5	TRBJ2-1	NA
CASSPGSSTDTQYF	TGTGCCAGCAGCCCGGGGTCAAGCACAGATACGCAGTATTTT	NA	TRBV7-2	TRBJ2-3	NA
CSVRTWTGEREKLFF	TGCAGCGTCCGGACCTGGACAGGGGAACGTGAAAAACTGTTTTTT	many	TRBV29-1	TRBJ1-4	TRBD1
CASTGTSGNQETQYF	TGTGCCAGTACCGGGACTAGCGGTAATCAAGAGACCCAGTACTTC	NA	TRBV19	TRBJ2-5	TRBD2
CASSAPTGRPTGELFF	TGCGCCAGCAGCGCCCCGACAGGGCGGCCCACCGGGGAGCTGTTTTTT	NA	TRBV5-1	TRBJ2-2	TRBD1
CASSLGVGTLDGELFF	TGTGCCAGCAGCTTAGGGGTCGGTACCCTAGACGGGGAGCTGTTTTTT	NA	TRBV11-2	TRBJ2-2	NA
CASSESGGAGELFF	TGCGCCAGCAGTGAGTCAGGGGGCGCCGGGGAGCTGTTTTTT	NA	TRBV10-2	TRBJ2-2	TRBD1
CASSLEWGPFLMNTEAFF	TGTGCCAGCAGCTTGGAGTGGGGGCCTTTCCTTATGAACACTGAAGCTTTCTTT	NA	TRBV5-5	TRBJ1-1	NA
CASSQDKLAGGAMQYF	TGTGCCAGCAGCCAAGATAAGCTAGCGGGGGGCGCAATGCAGTATTTT	NA	TRBV3-1/TRBV3-2	TRBJ2-3	TRBD2
CAANGRVGTGELFF	TGTGCCGCGAACGGGAGGGTAGGGACCGGGGAGCTGTTTTTT	NA	TRBV19	TRBJ2-2	TRBD2
CASRPSGTYAGRTQYF	TGTGCCAGCAGGCCCTCCGGGACTTATGCCGGTAGAACGCAGTATTTT	NA	TRBV27	TRBJ2-3	NA
CASNPSGDQPQHF	TGTGCCAGCAACCCTAGCGGGGATCAGCCCCAGCATTTT	NA	TRBV6-5	TRBJ1-5	NA
CASSLPGAGEANEQFF	TGTGCCAGCAGTCTCCCAGGGGCGGGAGAGGCCAATGAGCAGTTCTTC	NA	TRBV28	TRBJ2-1	NA
CASSRNTGTKQETQYF	TGCGCCAGCAGCCGCAATACCGGGACTAAACAAGAGACCCAGTACTTC	NA	TRBV4-3	TRBJ2-5	TRBD2
CASSTENYGYTF	TGTGCCAGCAGCACAGAAAACTATGGCTACACCTTC	NA	TRBV28	TRBJ1-2	NA
CASSQDTARGTEAFF	TGCGCCAGCAGCCAAGATACAGCCCGGGGCACTGAAGCTTTCTTT	NA	TRBV4-3	TRBJ1-1	NA
CASSLDGPQPPAFF	TGTGCCAGCAGCTTGGACGGTCCACAGCCTCCAGCTTTCTTT	NA	TRBV5-6	TRBJ1-1	NA
CASSQDRAGASNQPQHF	TGCGCCAGCAGCCAAGATCGGGCGGGGGCTAGCAATCAGCCCCAGCATTTT	few	TRBV4-1	TRBJ1-5	NA
CASSPTTSGGTSTDTQYF	TGTGCCAGCAGCCCTACTACTAGCGGAGGGACTAGCACAGATACGCAGTATTTT	once	TRBV7-6	TRBJ2-3	TRBD2
CASSQQGRDIQYF	TGCGCCAGCAGCCAACAGGGGAGAGACATTCAGTACTTC	NA	TRBV4-1	TRBJ2-4	NA
CASGKIQGDEQFF	TGTGCTAGTGGTAAAATACAGGGGGATGAGCAGTTCTTC	NA	TRBV12-5	TRBJ2-1	TRBD1
CASSRDTLREKLFF	TGTGCCAGCAGTCGGGACACCCTTCGGGAAAAACTGTTTTTT	NA	TRBV2	TRBJ1-4	NA
CASSLESGTNQPQHF	TGTGCCAGCAGTTTAGAATCAGGGACAAACCAGCCCCAGCATTTT	NA	TRBV28	TRBJ1-5	NA
CASTPGQGTNEKLFF	TGTGCCAGCACCCCGGGACAGGGAACTAATGAAAAACTGTTTTTT	NA	TRBV11-2	TRBJ1-4	TRBD1
CASSLSGNQPQHF	TGTGCCAGCAGTTTATCCGGCAATCAGCCCCAGCATTTT	NA	TRBV12-3/TRBV12-4	TRBJ1-5	NA
CASSLQGAHTEAFF	TGTGCCAGCAGCTTACAGGGGGCGCACACTGAAGCTTTCTTT	NA	TRBV7-9	TRBJ1-1	TRBD1
CASSQVLGAGNQPQHF	TGTGCCAGCAGCCAGGTATTGGGGGCCGGCAATCAGCCCCAGCATTTT	once	TRBV7-9	TRBJ1-5	NA
CASSVVRADNTEAFF	TGTGCCAGCAGTGTGGTCAGGGCAGACAACACTGAAGCTTTCTTT	NA	TRBV2	TRBJ1-1	NA
CASSSQTEAFF	TGTGCCAGCAGTTCGCAGACTGAAGCTTTCTTT	few	TRBV6-5	TRBJ1-1	NA
CASSLGMLGGRQPQHF	TGTGCCAGCAGCTTGGGGATGCTAGGGGGAAGGCAGCCCCAGCATTTT	NA	TRBV5-8	TRBJ1-5	NA
CASSEWGTGGLSSNQPQHF	TGTGCCAGCAGTGAATGGGGGACAGGGGGACTATCGAGCAATCAGCCCCAGCATTTT	NA	TRBV2	TRBJ1-5	TRBD1
CSVESGAGGFTDTQYF	TGCAGCGTTGAAAGTGGAGCGGGGGGATTCACAGATACGCAGTATTTT	few	TRBV29-1	TRBJ2-3	TRBD2